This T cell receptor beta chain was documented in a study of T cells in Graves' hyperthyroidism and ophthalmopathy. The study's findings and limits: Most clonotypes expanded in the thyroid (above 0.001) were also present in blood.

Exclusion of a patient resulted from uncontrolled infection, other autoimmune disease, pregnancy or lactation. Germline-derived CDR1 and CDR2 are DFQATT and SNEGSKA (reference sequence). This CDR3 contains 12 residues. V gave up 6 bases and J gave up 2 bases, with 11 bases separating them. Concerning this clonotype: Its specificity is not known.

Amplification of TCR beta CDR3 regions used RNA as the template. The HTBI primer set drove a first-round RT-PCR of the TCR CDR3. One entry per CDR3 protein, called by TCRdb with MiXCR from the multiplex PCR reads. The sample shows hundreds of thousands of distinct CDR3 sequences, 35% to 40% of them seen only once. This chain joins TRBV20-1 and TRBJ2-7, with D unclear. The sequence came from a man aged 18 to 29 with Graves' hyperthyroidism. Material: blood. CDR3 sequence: CSASDGPYEQYF. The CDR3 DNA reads TGCAGTGCGTCGGATGGACCCTACGAGCAGTACTTC.